This TCR beta chain was retrieved from a study of shared clonotypes between healthy human individuals. Only in-frame clones appear in the TCRdb table, and some are missing; sequencing was by immunoSEQ multiplex PCR. The table has about 2 million clones, about 95% seen once. V gave up 7 bases and J gave up 3 bases, with 13 bases separating them. The CDR3 runs 13 residues. Germline V gene data show CDR1 as SGHNT and CDR2 as YYREEE (reference sequence). CD45RO-negative, CCR7-positively selected cells formed the naive CD8 fraction, excluding terminally differentiated effector memory CD45RA+ cells. This clonotype was sampled from a man aged 18-30 years in good health. The chain recombines TRBV5-4 with TRBJ2-5; D ambiguous. Sequences were obtained from naive CD8+ T cells sorted from blood. The CDR3 bases are TGTGCCAGCCGTCCGGAAGAGGAAGAGACCCAGTACTTC. Protein: CASRPEEEETQYF.